The sequence of this T cell receptor beta chain was determined in a study of blood T cell repertoires in COVID-19 (dated by TCRdb to the early 2020s). Regarding the complete study: The collaborator samples originated in the United States, Italy and Spain and spanned the acute and convalescent phases of COVID-19. The material from the prospective study consisted of cDNA or gDNA derived from T cells, B-cell-depleted T cells, or PBMCs. The dataset comprised deeply sampled blood TCRbeta repertoires from subjects exposed to, actively infected with, or recovered from COVID-19. A freely available public database, intended as a resource for researchers studying the immune response to SARS-CoV-2, is where the repertoires were released. Samples came from the ongoing ImmuneRACE study (first 160 participants) plus 1,254 subjects from 6 global collaborators. Nearly every sample came with metadata listing a de-identified subject ID, COVID-19 status, age in years and sex. Where available, HLA class I and class II types were obtained from metadata supplied by the sample provider rather than from assay-based typing. What the authors observed across the whole study: How much clinical and demographic metadata was included differed by source and by participant, and the metadata was provided uncurated.

As for this clone: This clone's antigen is unknown. No base qualities exist here, and no much larger clone lies one base off it.

CDR1 and CDR2 (LNHDA, SQIVND) derive from the germline V gene (reference sequence). V gives up 3 bases and J gives up 4 bases, and the segment between their germline ends measures 12 bases. The CDR3 measures 14 amino acids from cysteine to phenylalanine. Just CDR3 DNA is preserved here, 42 bases in frame from base 1. TCRbeta CDR3 regions were amplified from genomic DNA by means of the immunoSEQ Assay, a bias-controlled multiplex PCR. The published analysis was carried out like this. The number of nucleated cells in each sample was estimated from the amplification of reference gene primers within the assay. To quantify the absolute abundance of each unique TCRbeta CDR3 rearrangement, sequence reads were collapsed and filtered. Productive Simpson clonality was computed per sample as the square root of Simpson's diversity index over productive rearrangements. TCRdb took this table from immuneACCESS and kept in-frame rearrangements with V and J called. Such tables lack part of the clones; where checked against another copy, unresolved V genes explain under half of the gap, and the rest is unexplained. The V and J calls and clone size are taken from that table; D and trimming were inferred from the DNA. For this sample there are under 300,000 clones; around 85% appear just once. The ten largest clones take up approximately 12% of the sample.

At one collaborating source in Seattle, patients were enrolled during active infection and were followed longitudinally through the course of disease. Collaborating institutions collected whole blood in K2EDTA tubes following their own protocols. For TCRbeta analysis, collaborator samples were shipped as frozen whole blood, as isolated PBMCs, or as DNA extracted from either sample type. This clonotype was sampled from a woman aged 25-40 years with COVID-19, enrolled during active disease. The chain employs TRBV19 and TRBJ1-2; no D gene is confidently identified. The sample consisted of peripheral blood. The CDR3 here reads CASSIPEPTYGYTF. In nucleotide form, the sequence is TGTGCCAGTAGTATCCCCGAACCTACCTATGGCTACACCTTC.